This TCR beta chain was sequenced during a study of molecular identifiers for immune sequencing clone quantification (dated by TCRdb to 2016 to 2018). With respect to the entire study: For a replicate experiment, RNA from around 20,000 or 100,000 naive CD8 T cells was divided into five aliquots, of which four were sequenced. This methods study benchmarked molecular-identifier clustering-based TCR repertoire sequencing (MIDCIRS) and TCR RNA copy counting, using CD8 T cells to do so.

V lost 6 bases and J lost 6 bases; the stretch between them is 17 bases long. Based on the germline V gene, the CDR1 and CDR2 sequences are MDHEN and SYDVKM. Taken from cysteine to phenylalanine, the CDR3 has 14 residues. The CDR3 DNA has 42 bases and is translated from base 1. What the research found in general, with its limitations: In CMV-specific effector cells, clones with more than 20 RNA copies accounted for over 97% of molecules, whereas in naive cells such clones accounted for under 1%. Roughly 3 recovered TCR RNA copies per cell were obtained by modeling, versus roughly 10 by digital PCR, implying a capture efficiency of 25% to 35%. The naive libraries included spiked-in Jurkat TCR RNA (about nine copies' worth), and this Jurkat TCR RNA is not part of the donor repertoire. Spiked-in Jurkat TCR RNA equal to a single cell's worth was reported to be detectable even within one million naive CD8 T cells. When barcode sub-clustering was left out, chimeric consensus sequences inflated TCR diversity, with chimeras reaching as high as 47%. Highly expanded clone sizes could be underestimated if identical TCR molecules share a barcode.

Naive CD8 T cell libraries were made from about 21,000 to 970,000 sorted cells using 10%, 30% or 50% of purified RNA. Naive CD8 T cells were FACS-sorted as CD8+CD4-CCR7+CD45RA+ on a BD FACSAria II into RLT Plus buffer. Detection sensitivity was tested by spiking Jurkat RNA equal to fewer than twelve TCR copies' worth into samples containing about 20,000-1,100,000 naive CD8 T cells. Enrichment of CD8 T cells was done with RosetteSep CD8+ T Cell Enrichment Cocktail plus Ficoll-Paque, and ACK red cell lysis came afterward. Libraries came from PCR. Sequenced using a NextSeq 500. Bulk TCR libraries were made following a previously described method, with the TCR primers given in Table S5. Purification of total RNA was performed with the Qiagen AllPrep DNA/RNA kit. Reads from multiple sequencing runs of the same library were pooled before analysis. The original methods were these. Only reads with exact TCR constant sequence were kept, trimmed to 150 nt, and grouped by their 12-nt molecular barcodes. Reads in each barcode group were sub-clustered using a 15% Levenshtein threshold, and a quality-weighted consensus sequence was built for each RNA molecule. Non-functional sequences were discarded, and so were lower-count sequences lying one edit away from another sequence. On the basis of fitting two negative binomial distributions, barcode sub-clusters with fewer than 20% of the maximum read count were discarded. TCRdb passed the public sequencing reads through fastp at Q25 and MiXCR, retaining productive beta sequences. Rows with one shared CDR3 protein collapse into an entry with the most common genes and DNA. These V and J calls are TCRdb output, not the study's own analysis. The sample profile shows a few hundred thousand distinct CDR3 sequences; approximately 25% of them were found once. Around 0.8% of the sample goes to the ten largest clones.

At least ten counts were recorded for this clonotype. Its antigen is currently not known. The sample holds no much larger clone one base away, and base qualities are not on file. The rearrangement combines TRBV28 with TRBJ1-2, with an unclear D gene assignment. The sequence was obtained from a human donor in good health. Some libraries in this study had Jurkat cell RNA spiked in. The sample taken for sequencing was naive CD8+ T cells from blood, with Jurkat cell RNA spiked in. Interpreted using the paper, the cell subset or site label stands for: FACS-sorted CD8+CD4-CCR7+CD45RA+ naive T cells. The sequenced DNA: TGTGCCAGCAGCCCACCCTGGGAGGGCCATGGCTACACCTTC. Its protein product is CASSPPWEGHGYTF.